This T cell receptor beta chain was recorded in a study of blood T cell repertoires in COVID-19. Looking at the study overall: Acute and convalescent COVID-19 samples came from the United States, Italy and Spain. From T cells, B-cell-depleted T cells, or PBMCs came the material, which was cDNA or gDNA.

Repertoires were generated with immunoSEQ multiplex PCR, while TCRdb's copy carries only in-frame clones and drops some. The sample holds hundreds of thousands of clones, roughly 90% seen once. The CDR3 contains 15 residues. The trim removed 0 bases at V and 5 bases at J, leaving 4 bases unmatched. CDR1 and CDR2 from the germline V gene are SGHRS and YFSETQ. The rearrangement joins TRBV5-1 to TRBJ1-5, with 8 bases aligning to TRBD1. The sequenced sample was peripheral blood. The clonotype was recovered from a young woman with COVID-19, enrolled during active disease. CDR3 bases: TGCGCCAGCAGCTTGGGGCAGGGGGCCCATCAGCCCCAGCATTTT. Amino acids: CASSLGQGAHQPQHF.